These T cell receptor beta chains were read from a single sample in a study of blood T cells in healthy people across ages. TCRdb redid the calling of the 5' RACE reads with MiXCR, one entry per CDR3 protein. The data show about 630,000 distinct CDR3 sequences, under 25% seen once. The sequenced material came from blood. The source is a man in his 70s in good health. CDR3s include the opening cysteine and the closing phenylalanine or tryptophan. The order of the fields is J gene, D gene, clone size, V gene, CDR3 protein. The D gene is left open where the match is weak. Clone size is not always given. Where it is, it says once, few, many or a class for expanded clones.

>TRBJ2-7|.|many|TRBV12-3/TRBV12-4
CASSSVAVSYEQYF
>TRBJ1-1|.|few|TRBV7-8
CASSPDRRNTEAFF
>TRBJ2-6|.|.|TRBV28
CANSRRAAGANVLTF
>TRBJ2-5|TRBD2|many|TRBV5-1
CASSQGTSGRQETQYF
>TRBJ1-4|.|few|TRBV28
CASSTTRQVGEKLFF
>TRBJ2-3|.|few|TRBV29-1
CSVWQGSDTQYF
>TRBJ2-4|.|.|TRBV14
CASSQVSAGNIQYF
>TRBJ2-7|TRBD2|few|TRBV4-3
CASSQGISGNSRDEQYF
>TRBJ1-5|.|few|TRBV28
CASSLYGRFNQPQHF
>TRBJ2-3|.|few|TRBV20-1
CSERRLSTQYF
>TRBJ2-6|.|.|TRBV7-6
CASSLSQSSSGANVLTF
>TRBJ2-4|TRBD2|few|TRBV6-1
CASSEAVLAGKNIQYF
>TRBJ1-1|TRBD1|few|TRBV7-2
CASSSVQGAHAFF
>TRBJ1-1|.|.|TRBV6-5
CASSRAENTEAFF
>TRBJ2-7|.|.|TRBV6-6
CASSYSQGGNYEQYF
>TRBJ2-1|.|many|TRBV5-1
CASSLAGLGTHEQFF
>TRBJ2-7|TRBD2|.|TRBV5-1
CASSNPGLEYEQYF
>TRBJ2-4|.|.|TRBV6-2/TRBV6-3
CASSIPTGAKNIQYF
>TRBJ2-1|.|.|TRBV9
CASSVGGRSYARLGNEQFF
>TRBJ2-3|.|.|TRBV20-1
CSAPLALSTDTQYF
>.|TRBD2|few|TRBV29-1
CSHRTSGYEQYF
>TRBJ2-4|.|.|TRBV4-3
CASSQDRRVAKNIQYF
>TRBJ1-1|.|.|TRBV5-1
CASSLAGWNTEAFF